The 20 T cell receptor beta chains below come from one sample, sequenced in a study of regulatory T cells in long-lasting Graves disease. Arm-PCR of CDR3 regions and iRepertoire HTBI primers were used to build TCR beta libraries. MiXCR was run by TCRdb on the multiplex PCR reads, yielding one entry per CDR3 protein. The sample holds about 220,000 distinct CDR3 sequences, approximately 18% seen once. Time point defined: newly diagnosed GD, antithyroid drugs for less than 3 months. Following extraction of RNA from PBMCs, that RNA was used to make the TCR library. This sample also appeared in a second study, on T cells in Graves' hyperthyroidism and ophthalmopathy.

The specimen comprised peripheral blood mononuclear cells (PBMCs), sampled at new diagnosis, from a patient treated with antithyroid drugs. The receptor set was obtained from a woman in her 30s with Graves disease.

The chain links TRBV19 to TRBJ1-1; a possible D gene is TRBD1 (5 bases). Per germline, CDR1 LNHDA and CDR2 SQIVND (reference sequence). CDR3 length equals 13 residues. V lost 4 bases and J lost 6, with 12 bases in between. The CDR3 here is CASSKYIGAEAFF. The CDR3 bases are TGTGCCAGTAGTAAGTATATAGGGGCTGAAGCTTTCTTT.

This clonotype came up many times. The DNA for the CDR3 is TGCGCCAGCAGCTTGAGAGGCAGGTCTAGCACAGATACGCAGTATTTT. It is translated as CASSLRGRSSTDTQYF. V gene TRBV5-1 combines with J gene TRBJ2-3, with D unclear. Between the trimmed V and J ends, which lost 1 base and 0 bases, there was a span of 12 bases. CDR3 length: 16 amino acids. The germline CDR1 and CDR2 sequences are SGHRS and YFSETQ.

This clonotype was seen ten or more times. The chain uses TRBV27 and TRBJ1-6, with a possible D match to TRBD1 (5 bases). Germline V CDR1 and CDR2: MNHEY, SMNVEV (reference sequence). The V and J ends lost 6 bases and 10 bases respectively, with 13 bases between them. The CDR3 is 13 amino acids. CDR3 nucleotide sequence: TGTGCCAGCAGCGGGGCGGGAGGGTCACCCCTCCACTTT. Its protein is CASSGAGGSPLHF.

This clonotype has at least ten counts. The rearrangement joins TRBV7-2 to TRBJ2-7; 7 bases agree with TRBD2. The germline V gene encodes CDR1 SGHTA and CDR2 FQGNSA. The CDR3 covers 14 residues. Trimming cost V 5 bases and J 2 bases; bases outside gene matches: 6. CDR3 amino acids: CASSPSGAPYEQYF. The CDR3 DNA sequence: TGTGCCAGCAGCCCAAGCGGGGCTCCCTACGAGCAGTACTTC.

The V and J genes are TRBV19 and TRBJ1-6; 10 bases fit TRBD1. The V segment lost 5 bases and the J segment 9 bases; nucleotides outside the gene matches: 10. The CDR3 sequence is 16 residues long. Germline V gives CDR1 LNHDA, CDR2 SQIVND (reference sequence). CDR3 in amino acids: CASSPPDRGFSSPLHF. The CDR3 bases are TGTGCCAGTAGTCCCCCGGACAGGGGGTTCAGTTCACCCCTCCACTTT. Together with reference TRBV19 and TRBJ1-6, the CDR3 gives the full variable domain: DGGITQSPKYLFRKEGQNVTLSCEQNLNHDAMYWYRQDPGQGLRLIYYSQIVNDFQKGDIAEGYSVSREKKESFPLTVTSAQKNPTAFYLCASSPPDRGFSSPLHFGNGTRLTVT.

At least ten counts were recorded for this clonotype. The chain is built from TRBV10-3 and TRBJ2-1; TRBD2 agrees at 10 bases. After removal of 6 bases from V and 0 bases from J, the junction contained 11 bases not matched to a gene. The CDR3 sequence is 18 residues long. From germline, CDR1 is ENHRY and CDR2 SYGVKD. Here the CDR3 DNA reads TGTGCCATCAGGGGTAGCCCAAGCGGGGGGGCCTCCTACAATGAGCAGTTCTTC. Its translation: CAIRGSPSGGASYNEQFF.

A remark on this clonotype: This may come from a read error, since a much larger clone is one base off. V gene TRBV4-2 combines with J gene TRBJ1-1, with 7 bases identical to TRBD1. The CDR3 loop spans 15 amino acids. The junction had 7 bases not matched to a gene; V was cut back by 1 base and J by 5 bases. Germline V CDR1 and CDR2: LGHNA, YNFKEQ. DNA for the CDR3: TGTGCCAGCAGCCAAGCAGGGGGGGAGGGGACTGAAGCTTTCTTT. Translated: CASSQAGGEGTEAFF.

Comment on this clonotype: This may be a read error: a much more frequent sequence differs by one nucleotide. The J gene is TRBJ1-4, the V gene TRBV6-1; TRBD1 is a possible D gene (5 bases). The CDR3 contains 14 residues. Germline values: CDR1 MNHNS, CDR2 SASEGT. DNA for the CDR3: TGTGTCAGCAGGAAGGACAAACCTCGGGAAAAACTGTTTTTT. Protein product: CVSRKDKPREKLFF.

With regard to this clonotype: It is likely a read error, because the conserved phenylalanine at the end of the CDR3 is missing. CDR3 residues: CASSQGQANTGELFC. CDR3 sequence (DNA): TGTGCCAGCTCACAGGGACAGGCGAACACCGGCGAGCTGTTTTGT. This chain joins TRBV18 and TRBJ2-2, with 8 bases that match TRBD1. Germline V lookup: CDR1 KGHSH, CDR2 LQKENI. This CDR3 is 15 amino acids long.

The chain employs TRBV2 and TRBJ1-4; 7 bases match TRBD1. J was trimmed by 3 bases and V by 6 bases; bases with no gene match: 7. The germline V gene encodes CDR1 SNHLY and CDR2 FYNNEI. This CDR3 region has 15 residues. The CDR3 loop reads CASSQSGTANEKLFF. CDR3 DNA sequence: TGTGCCAGCAGCCAAAGCGGGACAGCTAATGAAAAACTGTTTTTT.

As for this clonotype: One base away lies a much larger clone, so this may be a sequencing read error. V usage is TRBV20-1 and J usage is TRBJ2-7, with 9 bases that match TRBD1. This CDR3 has 14 amino acids. Germline-derived CDR1 and CDR2 are DFQATT and SNEGSKA (reference sequence). In DNA form, the CDR3 reads TGCAGTGCTAAGGGCCGGGACAGGGTGGCCGAGCACTACTTC. This translates into CSAKGRDRVAEHYF.

J is TRBJ2-7 and V is TRBV3-1; 8 nucleotides agree with TRBD1. V dropped 3 bases and J dropped 5; count of bases not matched to a gene: 9. CDR3 size: 15 residues. Germline lookup yields CDR1 LGHDT and CDR2 YNNKEL (reference sequence). The CDR3, as DNA: TGTGCCAGCAGCCACCGGACAGGGTGGAAAAACGAGCAGTACTTC. This encodes CASSHRTGWKNEQYF.

The rearrangement joins TRBV12-3 or TRBV12-4 to TRBJ2-7; TRBD2 aligns across 11 bases. V shed 7 bases and J 5 bases; nucleotides not matched to a gene: 7. The CDR3 covers 14 residues. This chain's CDR3 is CASIHLAGGDEQYF. CDR3 nucleotide sequence: TGTGCCAGCATCCACCTAGCGGGAGGAGACGAGCAGTACTTC.

This clonotype has ten or more counts. The chain combines TRBV20-1 with TRBJ1-6; TRBD1 might be the D (6 bases). This CDR3 spans 16 amino acids. Per germline, CDR1 DFQATT and CDR2 SNEGSKA (reference sequence). Trimming left V 5 bases short and J 9 bases short, with 23 bases between. In nucleotides, the CDR3 is TGCAGTGCTCACGGGGGCGTGTCCAACCAGGGTTCACCCCTCCACTTT. Translation: CSAHGGVSNQGSPLHF.

This clonotype was seen at least ten times. This chain uses TRBV15 with TRBJ2-3, with TRBD1 matching 8 bases. The length of the CDR3 is 16 residues. Germline V gene lookup returns CDR1 LNHNV and CDR2 YYDKDF (reference sequence). V lost 4 bases, J lost 3 bases, and 9 bases stayed unmatched. CDR3 in amino acids: CATSKRQGMGTDTQYF. The CDR3 bases are TGTGCCACCAGCAAAAGACAGGGGATGGGAACAGATACGCAGTATTTT. The full variable domain, completed using reference TRBV15 and TRBJ2-3, is DAMVIQNPRYQVTQFGKPVTLSCSQTLNHNVMYWYQQKSSQAPKLLFHYYDKDFNNEADTPDNFQSRRPNTSFCFLDIRSPGLGDTAMYLCATSKRQGMGTDTQYFGPGTRLTVL.

Many counts were recorded for this clonotype. J is TRBJ2-1 and V is TRBV27; 11 bases map to TRBD2. This CDR3 spans 14 amino acids. Trimming at V came to 5 bases and at J to 7 bases, leaving 4 bases not matched to a gene. From germline, CDR1 is MNHEY and CDR2 SMNVEV (reference sequence). Written as DNA, the CDR3 is TGTGCCAGCAGTACGAGGACTAGCGGGAATGAGCAGTTCTTC. Amino acids: CASSTRTSGNEQFF.

This clonotype showed up many times. The gene calls are TRBV7-3 and TRBJ1-1; D possibly corresponds to TRBD1 (6 bases). This CDR3 has 13 amino acids. Trimming took off 5 bases at V and 4 bases at J, with 11 bases between the two ends. Germline CDR1 and CDR2: SGHTA and FQGTGA. The CDR3 DNA reads as TGTGCCAGCAGCAAGACAGGTAGCACTGAAGCTTTCTTT. Protein sequence: CASSKTGSTEAFF.

Notes on this clonotype: It may be a read error: a sequence one base away is much more abundant. The chain combines TRBV9 with TRBJ2-2; TRBD2 aligns across 7 bases. This CDR3 region has 14 residues. CDR1 and CDR2 (germline): SGDLS, YYNGEE. The CDR3 region is CASSVDPGGGELLF. The CDR3 DNA follows: TGTGCCAGCAGCGTAGATCCGGGAGGCGGGGAGCTGTTGTTT.

This clonotype has just a few counts. The CDR3 is CASRQKQGGGTDTQYF. Here the CDR3 DNA reads TGTGCCAGCAGGCAAAAACAGGGGGGAGGCACAGATACGCAGTATTTT. The chain has TRBV12-3 or TRBV12-4 and TRBJ2-3, with 8 bases identical to TRBD1. J gave up 1 base and V 6 bases, and 9 bases lay outside the gene matches. This CDR3 has 16 residues.

Ten or more counts support this clonotype. This chain joins TRBV28 and TRBJ1-4; D unresolved. The V and J ends lost 2 bases and 0 bases respectively, with 7 bases between them. CDR3 length: 15 amino acids. The germline CDR1 and CDR2 sequences are MDHEN and SYDVKM. The CDR3 here is CASSLVGATNEKLFF. The DNA for the CDR3 is TGTGCCAGCAGTTTAGTGGGAGCAACTAATGAAAAACTGTTTTTT. Combining the CDR3 with reference TRBV28 and TRBJ1-4 gives the whole variable domain DVKVTQSSRYLVKRTGEKVFLECVQDMDHENMFWYRQDPGLGLRLIYFSYDVKMKEKGDIPEGYSVSREKKERFSLILESASTNQTSMYLCASSLVGATNEKLFFGSGTQLSVL.